This TCR beta chain was obtained from a study of T cell responses to AZD1222 COVID-19 vaccine. Findings and limits, study-wide: Spike was spanned by vaccine-associated CD4 TCRs, which were dominant at 160-218 and 743-854. Variant regions that are unmutated are reportedly the target of nearly half of spike-specific TCRs. Donors skewed white British and female; clonal diversity was possibly underestimated.

In regard to this clone: Its cognate antigen is unknown.

Researchers grouped second doses given at about 4 or about 12 weeks into one pool. CDR1 is WSHSY and CDR2 is SAAADI in the germline V gene. This CDR3 spans 16 amino acids. V lost 2 bases and J 0 bases, leaving 11 bases between the germline ends. Generated by immunoSEQ multiplex PCR, the TCRdb table keeps only in-frame clones and is missing some. The profile shows some 81,000 clones, around 83% of them singletons. The sample consisted of peripheral blood, taken 28 days after the second AZD1222 dose. The receptor was isolated from an adult who received the AZD1222 COVID-19 vaccine. V gene TRBV10-2 combines with J gene TRBJ1-3; TRBD1 is a possible D gene (6 bases). This chain's CDR3 is CASSEGQWSSGNTIYF. The DNA of the CDR3 is TGCGCCAGCAGTGAGGGACAGTGGAGCTCTGGAAACACCATATATTTT.